The 19 T cell receptor beta chains below all came from one sample that was sequenced in a study of T cells in Graves' hyperthyroidism and ophthalmopathy. Amplification targeted TCR beta CDR3 regions from RNA transcripts. The HTBI primer set served for first-round RT-PCR of the TCR CDR3. TCRdb analysed the multiplex PCR reads with MiXCR anew, one entry per CDR3 protein. This repertoire shows over 700,000 distinct CDR3 sequences, around 38% found once; its top ten account for 7% to 10%. Sequenced: blood. The receptor source for this set is a man between 18 and 35 years old with Graves' hyperthyroidism.

This clonotype was recorded many times. The CDR3 DNA reads as TGTGCCATCCGTGGGGCCTCCCTATCACCCCTCCACTTT. Its protein is CAIRGASLSPLHF. V usage is TRBV10-3 and J usage is TRBJ1-6; maybe TRBD1 (5 bases). V lost 8 bases and J lost 10, with 15 bases in between. The CDR3 extends over 13 amino acids. CDR1 and CDR2 from the germline V gene are ENHRY and SYGVKD.

This rearrangement joins TRBV6-1 to TRBJ2-7; 11 bases agree with TRBD1. Germline V lookup: CDR1 MNHNS, CDR2 SASEGT. The CDR3 sequence is 13 residues long. V lost 10 bases and J lost 4; bases outside the gene matches: 6. The CDR3 nucleotides read TGTGCCATTGGGGGACAGGGGGGTTACGAGCAGTACTTC. It translates to CAIGGQGGYEQYF.

This clonotype has a count of ten or more. The CDR3 spells CASSLGPGYSNQPQHF. The CDR3, as DNA: TGTGCCAGCAGCTTAGGACCAGGGTATAGCAATCAGCCCCAGCATTTT. The V and J genes are TRBV7-8 and TRBJ1-5; D is perhaps TRBD1 (5 bases). The germline V and J ends were trimmed by 1 base and 0 bases, with 10 bases remaining between them. This CDR3 region has 16 residues. Germline loops: CDR1 SGHVS, CDR2 FQNEAQ.

In this sample, this clonotype turned up many times. The CDR3 loop is CSVEGSGNQPQHF. The CDR3 DNA reads as TGCAGCGTTGAGGGGTCGGGTAATCAGCCCCAGCATTTT. The chain joins TRBV29-1 to TRBJ1-5; D call uncertain. Looked up from germline, CDR1 is SQVTM and CDR2 is ANQGSEA. The CDR3 contains 13 residues. V lost 3 bases to trimming and J lost 4 bases, with 10 bases between them.

With regard to this clonotype: The junction shows a germline mismatch at one end, possibly a read error. The chain joins TRBV7-8 to TRBJ2-6; D not certain. CDR1 is SGHVS and CDR2 is FQNEAQ in the germline V gene. The CDR3 consists of 14 residues. The CDR3 DNA follows: TGTGCCAGCAACTTAGATTGGGGGGCCAACGTCCTGACTTTC. Amino acids: CASNLDWGANVLTF.

V is TRBV2 and J is TRBJ2-7; D remains unclear. CDR1 and CDR2 (germline): SNHLY, FYNNEI. CDR3 length equals 13 residues. The germline V and J ends were trimmed by 4 bases and 3 bases, with 10 bases remaining between them. CDR3 nucleotide sequence: TGTGCCAGCAGTGGAGATACCGGCTACGAGCAGTACTTC. Its translation: CASSGDTGYEQYF.

This clonotype is a singleton in its sample. The rearrangement joins TRBV10-3 to TRBJ2-7, with 13 bases fitting TRBD2. This CDR3 comprises 12 residues. The germline gives CDR1 ENHRY, CDR2 SYGVKD. Trimming took 10 bases from V and 3 from J; bases not matched to a gene: 0. Written as DNA, the CDR3 is TGTGCCAGGACTAGCGGGAGCTACGAGCAGTACTTC. Amino acids: CARTSGSYEQYF.

This clonotype was picked up many times. The chain combines TRBV7-2 with TRBJ2-7; D remains ambiguous. V was shortened by 4 bases and J by 0 bases, with 10 bases between the two germline ends. Germline CDR1 and CDR2: SGHTA and FQGNSA. The CDR3 is 14 residues long. For the CDR3, the DNA is TGTGCCAGCAGCTCCGCTGGCCCCTCCTACGAGCAGTACTTC. Residues: CASSSAGPSYEQYF.

The chain combines TRBV7-8 with TRBJ2-7; no definite D call. Germline loops: CDR1 SGHVS, CDR2 FQNEAQ. Between the trimmed V and J ends, which lost 3 bases and 4 bases, there was a span of 16 bases. This CDR3 is built from 15 residues. CDR3 coding DNA: TGTGCCAGCAGCTTGCCTAAGGCCAGTGCATACGAGCAGTACTTC. As protein: CASSLPKASAYEQYF. The variable domain in full, with the rest retrieved from reference TRBV7-8 and TRBJ2-7, is GAGVSQSPRYKVAKRGQDVALRCDPISGHVSLFWYQQALGQGPEFLTYFQNEAQLDKSGLPSDRFFAERPEGSVSTLKIQRTQQEDSAVYLCASSLPKASAYEQYFGPGTRLTVT.

J is TRBJ1-5 and V is TRBV7-8, with 9 bases matching TRBD1. The germline V gene encodes CDR1 SGHVS and CDR2 FQNEAQ. This CDR3 spans 16 amino acids. CDR3 sequence: CAKESLGTGIGQPQHF. Here the CDR3 DNA reads TGTGCTAAGGAATCACTCGGGACAGGGATCGGTCAGCCCCAGCATTTT.

The gene calls are TRBV20-1 and TRBJ2-7; D remains ambiguous. V lost 0 bases, J lost 1 base, and 7 bases lay in between. Per the germline V gene, CDR1 is DFQATT and CDR2 is SNEGSKA (reference sequence). This CDR3 region has 13 residues. CDR3 amino acids: CSARDITSYEQYF. The DNA of the CDR3 is TGCAGTGCTAGAGATATAACGTCCTACGAGCAGTACTTC.

The DNA of the CDR3 is TGCAGCGTGGACAGGGTAAATGGCTACACCTTC. Protein: CSVDRVNGYTF. V is TRBV29-1 and J is TRBJ1-2; 8 bases are a match to TRBD1. This CDR3 region has 11 residues. Germline CDR1 and CDR2: SQVTM and ANQGSEA. The junction had 3 bases not matched to a gene; V was cut back by 6 bases and J by 6 bases.

The chain joins TRBV9 to TRBJ1-6; 9 bases agree with TRBD1. The CDR3 runs 15 residues. Germline V gene lookup returns CDR1 SGDLS and CDR2 YYNGEE. CDR3 sequence (DNA): TGTGCTAGTGCCTTGGGGACAGGGATTAATTCACCCCTCCACTTT. Translated: CASALGTGINSPLHF. Looking up the rest from reference TRBV9 and TRBJ1-6 gives the full variable domain: DSGVTQTPKHLITATGQRVTLRCSPRSGDLSVYWYQQSLDQGLQFLIQYYNGEERAKGNILERFSAQQFPDLHSELNLSSLELGDSALYFCASALGTGINSPLHFGNGTRLTVT.

The rearrangement uses TRBV15 and TRBJ2-1; D unresolved. Trimming pared 0 bases from V and 12 bases from J, leaving 3 bases between. Germline V gives CDR1 LNHNV, CDR2 YYDKDF (reference sequence). The CDR3 has 10 residues. CDR3 protein: CATSRDRQFF. The CDR3 DNA follows: TGTGCCACCAGCAGAGATAGGCAGTTCTTC.

The rearrangement uses TRBV29-1 and TRBJ1-1; no clear D gene. This CDR3 is built from 12 residues. Trimming stripped 5 bases from V and 2 bases from J, with 9 bases between. Germline CDR1 reads SQVTM; CDR2 reads ANQGSEA. The CDR3 protein is CSVSGENTEAFF. Written as DNA, the CDR3 is TGCAGCGTTAGCGGGGAAAACACTGAAGCTTTCTTT. Looking up the rest from reference TRBV29-1 and TRBJ1-1 gives the full variable domain: SAVISQKPSRDICQRGTSLTIQCQVDSQVTMMFWYRQQPGQSLTLIATANQGSEATYESGFVIDKFPISRPNLTFSTLTVSNMSPEDSSIYLCSVSGENTEAFFGQGTRLTVV.

This sequence joins TRBV2 and TRBJ1-2, with 10 nucleotides matching TRBD1. Germline CDR1 and CDR2: SNHLY and FYNNEI. Trimming cost V 4 bases and J 0 bases; bases outside gene matches: 8. CDR3 length equals 17 residues. The CDR3 region is CASSGDRGAEANYGYTF. In nucleotides, the CDR3 is TGTGCCAGCAGTGGGGACAGGGGCGCTGAAGCTAACTATGGCTACACCTTC. The whole variable domain, remainder taken from reference TRBV2 and TRBJ1-2, is EPEVTQTPSHQVTQMGQEVILRCVPISNHLYFYWYRQILGQKVEFLVSFYNNEISEKSEIFDDQFSVERPDGSNFTLKIRSTKLEDSAMYFCASSGDRGAEANYGYTFGSGTRLTVV.

This clonotype was detected ten times or more. The chain carries TRBV24-1 and TRBJ2-6; TRBD1 might be the D (6 bases). Germline V gene sequence: CDR1 KGHDR, CDR2 SFDVKD. Trimming left V 6 bases short and J 2 bases short, with 10 bases between. The CDR3 contains 15 residues. The CDR3 DNA reads as TGTGCCACCAGTTCTACAGGGACTGGGGCCAACGTCCTGACTTTC. Translation gives CATSSTGTGANVLTF.

The table lists this clonotype with many counts. The chain uses TRBV7-2 and TRBJ1-3; no reliable D call. Trimming took off 5 bases at V and 0 bases at J, with 11 bases between the two ends. CDR1 is SGHTA and CDR2 is FQGNSA in the germline V gene. The length of the CDR3 is 15 residues. CDR3 nucleotide sequence: TGTGCCAGCAGCAGCAGCGTCAACTCTGGAAACACCATATATTTT. Translating it yields CASSSSVNSGNTIYF.

The chain uses TRBV7-9 and TRBJ2-6, with D maybe TRBD2 (6 bases). V lost 3 bases, J lost 0 bases, and 18 bases lay in between. This CDR3 contains 19 residues. From germline, CDR1 is SEHNR and CDR2 FQNEAQ (reference sequence). The CDR3 nucleotides read TGTGCCAGCAGCTTTTCACCGGGGACTGGCCTCTCTGGGGCCAACGTCCTGACTTTC. It translates to CASSFSPGTGLSGANVLTF.